This T cell receptor (beta chain) appears in the sequencing data of a study of spatial heterogeneity in lung cancer (dated by TCRdb to about 2019). About the full investigation: Beta-chain transcripts were consistently detected in greater numbers than alpha-chain transcripts, which likely reflects a higher abundance of beta-chain transcripts. The study linked features of the TCR repertoire to counts of nonsynonymous mutations, which were determined by whole-exome sequencing of tumor tissue. Both alpha and beta chains were TCR-sequenced in samples taken at surgery, namely 220 tumor regions, fewer than 80 matched nontumor lung samples and about 52 PBMC samples. In tumor regions, TCR transcript counts showed a strong correlation with a T cell transcriptional module score from matched bulk RNA-seq. In the raw uncorrected reads, each unique combination of TCR and UMI appeared more than ten times on average. In non-small cell lung cancer, the study quantitatively compared TCR alpha and beta repertoires across several tumor regions, matched nontumor lung, and blood.

General findings and caveats noted by the study authors: Confirming at a functional level the hypothesis that regional TCRs recognize regional mutations was considered to require additional single-cell paired TCR alpha and beta sequencing. Counts of ubiquitous and regional expanded TCRs correlated with counts of ubiquitous and regional nonsynonymous mutations, respectively. TCR-seq coverage of tumor T cells was estimated at only about 7% for alpha chains and about 14% for beta chains. The tumor nonsynonymous mutation count correlated with the number of expanded intratumoral alpha and beta TCRs.

Library preparation was by 5' RACE. Sequencing took place on a NextSeq 500. The TCR library protocol attached a unique molecular identifier to each TCR cDNA molecule to allow correction of PCR and sequencing errors. Per the original workflow: TCR identification, UMI-based error correction and CDR3 extraction were all carried out with Decombinator tools. Expanded TCRs were defined as those above a frequency of 2 per 1,000, corresponding to the top 1% of the tumor frequency distribution. Expanded tumor TCRs statistically deemed absent (corrected P<0.05) from at least one tumor region were classed as regional, and all other expanded tumor TCRs were classed as ubiquitous. Rényi diversity was computed with the R vegan package after subsampling each repertoire 100 times to 5,000 TCRs. CDR3 similarity networks were built from amino acid triplet string-kernel similarity, connecting CDR3s with pairwise similarity above 0.82. TCRdb applied fastp at Q25 and MiXCR to the public reads, then kept only in-frame beta chains. Under each unique CDR3 protein, matching rows form one entry showing the most common genes and DNA. The V and J calls were not made by the authors but by TCRdb's processing. The table for this sample lists 9,200 or so distinct CDR3 sequences; 4% to 6% of them were counted only once. In total, the top ten clones hold around 14% of the sample.

The CDR3 numbers 14 residues from cysteine through phenylalanine. CDR3 DNA only is kept here, 42 bases in frame from base 1. CDR1 and CDR2 are drawn from the germline V gene (reference sequence): LNHNV, YYDKDF. The germline V and J ends show losses of 0 bases and 8 bases respectively, and no gene match explains 5 bases of the junction. The sample holds many counts of this clonotype. The antigen it recognizes is unknown. There are no base qualities to consult, and no much larger clone falls within one base. In the paper's terms, the time point label means: sample taken at primary tumor resection. Donors were around 71 patients with early-stage, untreated non-small cell lung cancer from the lung TRACERx cohort. TCR sequencing used whole RNA extracted from tumor and nontumor lung tissue, or from cryopreserved PBMC samples, without cell sorting. Patients were selected for TCR sequencing only if sufficient RNA was available from at least two tumor regions. Before selection, tumor and adjacent nontumor lung specimens were reviewed by a lung pathologist.

Sample: lung tumor tissue, taken at surgery. The chain is encoded by TRBV15 joined to TRBJ1-2, with 8 bases in between that match TRBD1. This clonotype was sampled from a female donor with early-stage non-small cell lung cancer. The nucleotide sequence reads TGTGCCACCAGCAGAGAGGACAGGGCTGTCGGCTACACCTTC. The translation is CATSREDRAVGYTF. Beyond the CDR3, the reference TRBV15 and TRBJ1-2 genes provide the residues; the full variable domain reads: DAMVIQNPRYQVTQFGKPVTLSCSQTLNHNVMYWYQQKSSQAPKLLFHYYDKDFNNEADTPDNFQSRRPNTSFCFLDIRSPGLGDTAMYLCATSREDRAVGYTFGSGTRLTVV.